Presented here are 32 T cell receptor beta chains from one specimen sequenced in a study of early T cells in non-severe SARS-CoV-2 infection. TCRdb itself ran the 5' RACE reads through MiXCR, one entry per CDR3 protein. Among 55,000 to 85,000 distinct CDR3 sequences listed, roughly 13% were seen once. Sequences were obtained from whole blood. Receptor source: an adult who was a healthcare worker with PCR-confirmed SARS-CoV-2 infection or an uninfected control (not recorded which).

This clonotype has at least ten counts. J is TRBJ2-5 and V is TRBV29-1; 7 nucleotides align to TRBD1. The V gene end was trimmed by 6 bases and the J gene end by 4 bases; junction bases not matched to a gene: 5. Germline V gene lookup returns CDR1 SQVTM and CDR2 ANQGSEA. CDR3 length equals 12 residues. CDR3 in amino acids: CSVVTGTETQYF. The CDR3 DNA follows: TGCAGCGTAGTGACAGGGACAGAGACCCAGTACTTC.

At least ten counts were recorded for this clonotype. The genes are TRBV6-5 and TRBJ2-1, with TRBD2 matching 8 bases. CDR3 size: 14 residues. Germline trimming cut 3 bases from V and 7 bases from J; bases unmatched to any gene: 5. Germline V gene data show CDR1 as MNHEY and CDR2 as SVGAGI. The CDR3 DNA reads as TGTGCCAGCAGTTATGCCGGGGGGGCAAATGAGCAGTTCTTC. Amino acid sequence: CASSYAGGANEQFF.

V is TRBV12-3 or TRBV12-4 and J is TRBJ1-2; TRBD1 is a possible D gene (6 bases). Trimming removed 2 bases from V and 7 bases from J, with 8 bases in between. This CDR3 is built from 12 residues. CDR3 protein: CASSLTGTGYTF. DNA of the CDR3: TGTGCCAGCAGTTTAACAGGGACTGGCTACACCTTC.

A few counts support this clonotype. J is TRBJ2-3 and V is TRBV2, with unresolved D. Germline loops: CDR1 SNHLY, CDR2 FYNNEI. Trimming left V 5 bases short and J 6 bases short, with 6 bases between. The CDR3 is 11 amino acids. The CDR3 spells CASSILDTQYF. Here the CDR3 DNA reads TGTGCCAGCAGTATATTGGATACGCAGTATTTT.

The chain recombines TRBV9 with TRBJ2-7; D not certain. CDR3 size: 17 residues. CDR1 is SGDLS, CDR2 YYNGEE, per germline. V shed 1 base and J shed 0 bases, with 17 bases lying between them. The CDR3 coding sequence is TGTGCCAGCAGCGTAAAACCCCTGGACGGTCCCTCCTACGAGCAGTACTTC. Translated: CASSVKPLDGPSYEQYF.

V usage is TRBV11-2 and J usage is TRBJ1-2; the D gene is possibly TRBD1 (5 bases). Trimming shortened V by 5 bases and J by 4 bases, and 8 bases separated the two germline ends. Germline values: CDR1 SGHAT, CDR2 FQNNGV. This CDR3 is built from 12 residues. For the CDR3, the DNA is TGTGCCAGCAGCGAAGACAGCTATGGCTACACCTTC. This sequence encodes CASSEDSYGYTF.

This clonotype was counted ten times or more. This rearrangement joins TRBV28 to TRBJ2-1; 9 bases line up with TRBD1. CDR1 and CDR2 from the germline V gene are MDHEN and SYDVKM. V shed 6 bases and J 6 bases; nucleotides not matched to a gene: 12. This CDR3 has 16 amino acids. The CDR3 DNA sequence: TGTGCCAGCAGCCCCCCGGACAGGGGAATTAGCAATGAGCAGTTCTTC. This encodes CASSPPDRGISNEQFF.

As to this clonotype: A much larger clone differs from this one at a single base, so this may be a read error. The conserved final phenylalanine or tryptophan is absent from the CDR3, which likely points to a read error. The chain employs TRBV3-1 and TRBJ2-7, with D perhaps TRBD2 (7 bases). Trimming cost V 4 bases and J 8 bases, with 12 bases left between them. This CDR3 spans 12 amino acids. CDR1 is LGHDT, CDR2 YNNKEL, per germline (reference sequence). DNA of the CDR3: TGTGCCAGCAGCCCGGCGGGGGCCAAGCAGTACTCC. Translation: CASSPAGAKQYS.

This clonotype was counted between two and nine times. The chain couples TRBV11-2 to TRBJ1-2, with 7 bases fitting TRBD1. The CDR3 length is 15 residues. CDR1 SGHAT and CDR2 FQNNGV come from the germline V gene. Losses at the gene ends were 4 bases for V and 1 base for J; bases not matched to a gene: 6. The CDR3 loop reads CASSSDRRYNYGYTF. The DNA of the CDR3 is TGTGCCAGCAGCTCGGACAGGCGATATAACTATGGCTACACCTTC.

This clonotype was observed a few times. V gene TRBV28 combines with J gene TRBJ2-7; 9 nucleotides agree with TRBD1. CDR1 is MDHEN, CDR2 SYDVKM, per germline. CDR3 length: 14 residues. V lost 4 bases to trimming and J lost 6 bases; unmatched junction nucleotides: 7. The DNA for the CDR3 is TGTGCCAGCAGTTGGACAGGGGAATATTTCGAGCAGTACTTC. This sequence encodes CASSWTGEYFEQYF.

For this clonotype: Likely a read error: the CDR3 ends without its conserved phenylalanine or tryptophan. The chain employs TRBV11-2 and TRBJ1-5; D not certain. Trimming removed 3 bases from V and 3 bases from J, with 6 bases in between. The CDR3 runs 13 residues. Germline CDR1 and CDR2: SGHAT and FQNNGV. The DNA for the CDR3 is TGTGCCAGCAGCTTTGGAGACAATCAGCCCCAGCATTCT. Amino acids: CASSFGDNQPQHS.

The CDR3 loop reads CAWSVPYRDNSYGYTF. CDR3 DNA: TGTGCCTGGAGTGTACCTTACAGAGACAATTCCTATGGCTACACCTTC. The V call is TRBV30, the J call TRBJ1-2, with D unresolved. The CDR3 runs to 16 residues. Trimming removed 0 bases from V and 4 bases from J, with 18 bases in between. Germline V lookup: CDR1 GTSNPN, CDR2 SVGIG (reference sequence).

This chain connects TRBV12-3 or TRBV12-4 to TRBJ2-3; 9 positions match TRBD2. This CDR3 contains 15 residues. V lost 5 bases, J lost 5 bases, and 8 bases stayed unmatched. The DNA of the CDR3 is TGTGCCAGCAGTCCGCTTCGCGGGGGGGAAGATACGCAGTATTTT. Amino acids: CASSPLRGGEDTQYF.

This clonotype was detected many times. This chain uses TRBV6-5 with TRBJ2-2; D remains ambiguous. The V end lost 7 bases, the J end lost 1 base, and 16 bases lay between the germline ends. Germline assignment: CDR1 MNHEY and CDR2 SVGAGI. The CDR3 has 16 amino acids. The chain's CDR3 is CASTPHGMRNTGELFF. Written as DNA, the CDR3 is TGTGCCAGCACCCCCCATGGAATGAGGAACACCGGGGAGCTGTTTTTT.

This clonotype was found many times. The chain links TRBV7-2 to TRBJ1-1, with a possible D match to TRBD1 (6 bases). Trimming pared 3 bases from V and 1 base from J, leaving 12 bases between. Germline CDR1 is SGHTA and CDR2 is FQGNSA. The CDR3 sequence is 15 residues long. In DNA, the CDR3 is TGTGCCAGCAGCTTGGGGGGCGCCCAGAACACTGAAGCTTTCTTT. Translated: CASSLGGAQNTEAFF.

This chain uses TRBV12-5 with TRBJ2-1, with 7 bases matching TRBD1. Per germline, CDR1 LGHNT and CDR2 FRNRAP. Trimming took 4 bases from V and 9 from J; bases not matched to a gene: 3. There are 12 residues in the CDR3. Here the CDR3 reads CASGSQGREQFF. The CDR3, as DNA: TGTGCTAGTGGTTCACAGGGGCGTGAGCAGTTCTTC.

This clonotype was picked up many times. The chain recombines TRBV28 with TRBJ2-2, with a tentative D call TRBD2 (5 bases). Trimming pared 3 bases from V and 5 bases from J, leaving 10 bases between. The CDR3 runs to 14 residues. Germline V gene data show CDR1 as MDHEN and CDR2 as SYDVKM. CDR3 region: CASSFRGYTGELFF. DNA for the CDR3: TGTGCCAGCAGTTTCCGGGGATATACCGGGGAGCTGTTTTTT.

This clonotype came up a few times. The chain uses TRBV27 and TRBJ2-7; 8 bases fit TRBD1. Trimming took 6 bases from V and 7 from J; bases not matched to a gene: 14. The CDR3 runs to 15 residues. Germline V lookup: CDR1 MNHEY, CDR2 SMNVEV (reference sequence). The chain's CDR3 is CASSSPRTGLGEQYF. Written as DNA, the CDR3 is TGTGCCAGCAGCAGCCCCCGGACAGGGCTAGGAGAGCAGTACTTC.

The chain joins TRBV20-1 to TRBJ2-2, with a possible D match to TRBD1 (6 bases). Germline lookup yields CDR1 DFQATT and CDR2 SNEGSKA (reference sequence). The V gene lost 2 bases and the J gene lost 4 bases, with 11 bases spanning the gap. The CDR3 sequence is 14 residues long. DNA of the CDR3: TGCAGTGCTAGACTGGGGGCCAGCACCGGGGAGCTGTTTTTT. Translation: CSARLGASTGELFF.

This clonotype was detected only a few times. V gene TRBV7-9 combines with J gene TRBJ2-7, with a weak D call TRBD2 (6 bases). V shed 5 bases and J shed 3 bases, with 14 bases lying between them. Germline CDR1 is SEHNR and CDR2 is FQNEAQ (reference sequence). The CDR3 runs to 14 residues. CDR3 region: CASSGRRSDYEQYF. CDR3 DNA: TGTGCCAGCAGCGGGAGGAGGTCCGACTACGAGCAGTACTTC. The whole variable domain, remainder taken from reference TRBV7-9 and TRBJ2-7, is DTGVSQNPRHKITKRGQNVTFRCDPISEHNRLYWYRQTLGQGPEFLTYFQNEAQLEKSRLLSDRFSAERPKGSFSTLEIQRTEQGDSAMYLCASSGRRSDYEQYFGPGTRLTVT.

The V call is TRBV29-1, the J call TRBJ2-7; D remains ambiguous. V was cut by 4 bases and J by 6 bases, with 13 bases left in between. The CDR3 sequence is 12 residues long. The germline V gene encodes CDR1 SQVTM and CDR2 ANQGSEA. The DNA of the CDR3 is TGCAGCGTTGGTGAGGTTCGCCTCGAGCAGTACTTC. It translates to CSVGEVRLEQYF.

This clonotype was counted a few times. The V call is TRBV19, the J call TRBJ1-2; unclear D gene. This CDR3 region has 14 residues. Trimming stripped 1 base from V and 6 bases from J, with 12 bases between. The germline V gene has CDR1 LNHDA and CDR2 SQIVND (reference sequence). The CDR3 nucleotides are TGTGCCAGTAGTATAGGTCTCTTCCTCGATGGCTACACCTTC. Translated, it gives CASSIGLFLDGYTF. Looking up the rest from reference TRBV19 and TRBJ1-2 gives the full variable domain: DGGITQSPKYLFRKEGQNVTLSCEQNLNHDAMYWYRQDPGQGLRLIYYSQIVNDFQKGDIAEGYSVSREKKESFPLTVTSAQKNPTAFYLCASSIGLFLDGYTFGSGTRLTVV.

V usage is TRBV11-2 and J usage is TRBJ2-3; 10 bases align to TRBD2. The CDR3 covers 15 residues. Germline lookup yields CDR1 SGHAT and CDR2 FQNNGV. J gave up 8 bases and V 4 bases, and 9 bases lay outside the gene matches. As DNA, the CDR3 is TGTGCCAGCAGCTATGAGCGGGGGGGCCATGGTACGCAGTATTTT. Encoded protein: CASSYERGGHGTQYF.

This clonotype was picked up a small number of times. The genes are TRBV19 and TRBJ2-7; 9 nucleotides align to TRBD2. Trimming removed 2 bases from V and 2 bases from J; junction bases left unmatched: 4. The CDR3 extends over 15 amino acids. Looked up from germline, CDR1 is LNHDA and CDR2 is SQIVND (reference sequence). In DNA, the CDR3 is TGTGCCAGTAGTATAATTTTAGCGGGGGCCTACGAGCAGTACTTC. It specifies CASSIILAGAYEQYF. Together with reference TRBV19 and TRBJ2-7, the CDR3 gives the full variable domain: DGGITQSPKYLFRKEGQNVTLSCEQNLNHDAMYWYRQDPGQGLRLIYYSQIVNDFQKGDIAEGYSVSREKKESFPLTVTSAQKNPTAFYLCASSIILAGAYEQYFGPGTRLTVT.

About this clonotype: A junction boundary mismatches the germline segment, possibly from a read error. J is TRBJ2-3 and V is TRBV6-4; 9 bases align to TRBD2. CDR3 length: 15 residues. Germline CDR1 is MRHNA and CDR2 is SNTAGT. In DNA, the CDR3 is TGCGCCAGCAGTGACGTAGCGGGGGCACGAGATACGCAGTATTTT. It codes for CASSDVAGARDTQYF.

The chain has TRBV9 and TRBJ1-1; D is undetermined. V lost 3 bases, J lost 9 bases, and 15 bases lay in between. Germline values: CDR1 SGDLS, CDR2 YYNGEE. CDR3 length: 13 amino acids. The CDR3 protein is CASSGGPLRKAFF. CDR3 bases: TGTGCCAGCAGCGGAGGTCCCCTACGGAAAGCTTTCTTT.

The CDR3 reads CASSTNNEQFF. DNA of the CDR3: TGTGCCAGCAGTACAAACAATGAGCAGTTCTTC. The chain links TRBV2 to TRBJ2-1; no definite D call. Germline CDR1 is SNHLY and CDR2 is FYNNEI. This CDR3 comprises 11 residues. The ends were cut back, 5 bases at V and 5 bases at J, with 4 bases in the middle.

This clonotype has at least ten counts. V gene TRBV7-2 combines with J gene TRBJ2-3; D is uncertain. Germline V CDR1 and CDR2: SGHTA, FQGNSA. V was cut by 3 bases and J by 7 bases, with 8 bases left in between. The CDR3 extends over 12 amino acids. CDR3 nucleotide sequence: TGTGCCAGCAGCTTCTATGACAATACGCAGTATTTT. Its protein is CASSFYDNTQYF.

The rearrangement uses TRBV7-6 and TRBJ2-7; TRBD1 matches 8 bases. V trimming: 9 bases; J trimming: 3 bases; junction bases outside the gene matches: 10. The CDR3 extends over 14 amino acids. CDR1 SGHVS and CDR2 FNYEAQ come from the germline V gene. CDR3 sequence reads: CARSQGARVYEQYF. Here the CDR3 DNA reads TGTGCCAGATCCCAGGGGGCCAGGGTCTACGAGCAGTACTTC.

This clonotype was seen many times. The V call is TRBV6-1, the J call TRBJ2-1; D uncertain. Germline values: CDR1 MNHNS, CDR2 SASEGT. Trimming left V 7 bases short and J 3 bases short, with 16 bases between. This CDR3 has 15 amino acids. The CDR3 here is CASNSADSYYNEQFF. DNA of the CDR3: TGTGCCAGCAATTCGGCGGATTCTTACTACAATGAGCAGTTCTTC.

This chain connects TRBV18 to TRBJ2-7; D is possibly TRBD2 (7 bases). This CDR3 comprises 15 residues. V lost 3 bases and J lost 3, with 15 bases in between. The germline V gene encodes CDR1 KGHSH and CDR2 LQKENI. CDR3 region: CASSPRGGVFYEQYF. The CDR3 DNA sequence: TGTGCCAGCTCACCTAGGGGGGGAGTCTTCTACGAGCAGTACTTC.

J is TRBJ1-1 and V is TRBV2; D ambiguous. There are 14 residues in the CDR3. Trimming stripped 6 bases from V and 5 bases from J, with 16 bases between. From germline, CDR1 is SNHLY and CDR2 FYNNEI. DNA for the CDR3: TGTGCCAGCAGGGAGGGTCTACCGGGGACTGAAGCTTTCTTT. Translated, it gives CASREGLPGTEAFF. Full variable domain (outside the CDR3, taken from reference TRBV2 and TRBJ1-1): EPEVTQTPSHQVTQMGQEVILRCVPISNHLYFYWYRQILGQKVEFLVSFYNNEISEKSEIFDDQFSVERPDGSNFTLKIRSTKLEDSAMYFCASREGLPGTEAFFGQGTRLTVV.